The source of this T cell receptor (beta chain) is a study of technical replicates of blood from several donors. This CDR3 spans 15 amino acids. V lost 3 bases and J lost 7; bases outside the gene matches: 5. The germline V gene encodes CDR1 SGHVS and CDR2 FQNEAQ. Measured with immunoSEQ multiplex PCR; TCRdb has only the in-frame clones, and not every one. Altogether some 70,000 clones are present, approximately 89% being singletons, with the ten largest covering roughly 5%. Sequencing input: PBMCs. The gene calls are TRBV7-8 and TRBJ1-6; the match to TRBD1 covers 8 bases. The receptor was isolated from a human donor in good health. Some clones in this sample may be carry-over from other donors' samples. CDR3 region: CASSLTGARNSPLHF. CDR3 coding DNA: TGTGCCAGCAGCTTGACAGGGGCTCGAAATTCACCCCTCCACTTT. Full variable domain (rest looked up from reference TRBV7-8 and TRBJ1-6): GAGVSQSPRYKVAKRGQDVALRCDPISGHVSLFWYQQALGQGPEFLTYFQNEAQLDKSGLPSDRFFAERPEGSVSTLKIQRTQQEDSAVYLCASSLTGARNSPLHFGNGTRLTVT.